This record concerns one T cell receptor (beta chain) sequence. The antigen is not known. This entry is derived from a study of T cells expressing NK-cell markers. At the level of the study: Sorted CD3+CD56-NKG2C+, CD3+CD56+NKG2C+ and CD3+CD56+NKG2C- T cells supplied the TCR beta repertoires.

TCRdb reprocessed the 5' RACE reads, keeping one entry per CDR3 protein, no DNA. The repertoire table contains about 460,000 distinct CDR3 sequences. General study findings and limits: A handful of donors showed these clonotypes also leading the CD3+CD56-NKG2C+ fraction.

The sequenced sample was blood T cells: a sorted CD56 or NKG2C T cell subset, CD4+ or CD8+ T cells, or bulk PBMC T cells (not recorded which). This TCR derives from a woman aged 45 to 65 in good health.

CDR3: CASSARGLASNEQFF. The V gene is TRBV2, the J gene TRBJ2-1; TCRdb picks TRBD2, but there is no DNA to check that call. The germline CDR1 and CDR2 sequences are SNHLY and FYNNEI. CDR3 size: 15 residues.